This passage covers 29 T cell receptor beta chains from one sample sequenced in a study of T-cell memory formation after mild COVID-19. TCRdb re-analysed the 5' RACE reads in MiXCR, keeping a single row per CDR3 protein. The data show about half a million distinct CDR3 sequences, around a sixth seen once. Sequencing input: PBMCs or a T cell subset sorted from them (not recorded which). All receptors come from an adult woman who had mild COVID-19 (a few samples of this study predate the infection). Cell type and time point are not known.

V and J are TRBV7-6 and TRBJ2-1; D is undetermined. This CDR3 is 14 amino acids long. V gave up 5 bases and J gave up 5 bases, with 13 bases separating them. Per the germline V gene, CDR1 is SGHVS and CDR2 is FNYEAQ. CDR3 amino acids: CASSPSEVHNEQFF. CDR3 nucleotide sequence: TGTGCCAGCAGCCCTTCCGAGGTACACAATGAGCAGTTCTTC. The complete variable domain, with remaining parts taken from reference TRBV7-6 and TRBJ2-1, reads GAGVSQSPRYKVTKRGQDVALRCDPISGHVSLYWYRQALGQGPEFLTYFNYEAQQDKSGLPNDRFSAERPEGSISTLTIQRTEQRDSAMYRCASSPSEVHNEQFFGPGTRLTVL.

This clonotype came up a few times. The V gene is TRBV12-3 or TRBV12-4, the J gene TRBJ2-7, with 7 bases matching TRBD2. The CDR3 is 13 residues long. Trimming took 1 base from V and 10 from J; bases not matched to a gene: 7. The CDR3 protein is CASSLVPAGNQYF. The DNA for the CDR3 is TGTGCCAGCAGTTTAGTCCCAGCGGGGAACCAGTACTTC.

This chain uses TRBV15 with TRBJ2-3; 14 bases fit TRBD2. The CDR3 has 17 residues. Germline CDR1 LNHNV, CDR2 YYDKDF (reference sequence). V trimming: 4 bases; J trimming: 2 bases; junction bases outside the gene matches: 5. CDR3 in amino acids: CATSTGLAGAFTDTQYF. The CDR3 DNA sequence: TGTGCCACCAGCACGGGACTAGCGGGAGCTTTCACAGATACGCAGTATTTT.

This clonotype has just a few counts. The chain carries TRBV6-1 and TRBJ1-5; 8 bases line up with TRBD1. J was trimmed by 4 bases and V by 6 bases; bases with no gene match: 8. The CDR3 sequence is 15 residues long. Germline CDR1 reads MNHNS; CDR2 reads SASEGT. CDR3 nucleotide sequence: TGTGCCAGCAGAGCGACAGGGGTTCGTAATCAGCCCCAGCATTTT. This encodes CASRATGVRNQPQHF.

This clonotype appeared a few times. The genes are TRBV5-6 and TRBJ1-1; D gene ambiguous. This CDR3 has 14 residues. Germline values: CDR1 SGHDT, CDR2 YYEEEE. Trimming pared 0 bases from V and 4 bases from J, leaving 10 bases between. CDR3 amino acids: CASSLAGRGTEAFF. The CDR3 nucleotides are TGTGCCAGCAGCTTGGCCGGTCGGGGCACTGAAGCTTTCTTT.

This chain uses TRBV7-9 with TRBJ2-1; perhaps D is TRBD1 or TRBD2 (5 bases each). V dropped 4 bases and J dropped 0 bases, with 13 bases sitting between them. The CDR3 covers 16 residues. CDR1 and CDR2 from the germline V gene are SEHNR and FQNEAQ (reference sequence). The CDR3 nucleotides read TGTGCCAGCAGCTCCCTTTTGGGGGACTCCTACAATGAGCAGTTCTTC. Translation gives CASSSLLGDSYNEQFF.

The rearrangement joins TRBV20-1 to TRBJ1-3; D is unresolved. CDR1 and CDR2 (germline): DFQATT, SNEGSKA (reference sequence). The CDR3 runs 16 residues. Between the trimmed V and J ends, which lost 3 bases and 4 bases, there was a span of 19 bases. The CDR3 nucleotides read TGCAGTGCTAGCCTACTTGGTGGGGTGGGCGGAAACACCATATATTTT. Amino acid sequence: CSASLLGGVGGNTIYF.

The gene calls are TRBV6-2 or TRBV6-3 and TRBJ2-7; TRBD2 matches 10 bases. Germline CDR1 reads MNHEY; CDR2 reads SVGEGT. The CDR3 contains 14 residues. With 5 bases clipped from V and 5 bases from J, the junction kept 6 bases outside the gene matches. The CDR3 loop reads CASSVSGRADEQYF. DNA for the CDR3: TGTGCCAGCAGTGTAAGCGGGAGGGCCGACGAGCAGTACTTC.

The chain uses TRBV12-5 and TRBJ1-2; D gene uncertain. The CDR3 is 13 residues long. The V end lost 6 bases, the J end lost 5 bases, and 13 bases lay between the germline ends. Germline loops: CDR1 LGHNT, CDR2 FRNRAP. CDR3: CASGSPGPYGYTF. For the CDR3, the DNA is TGTGCTAGTGGATCTCCTGGGCCTTATGGCTACACCTTC. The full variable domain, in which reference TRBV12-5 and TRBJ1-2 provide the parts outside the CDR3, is DARVTQTPRHKVTEMGQEVTMRCQPILGHNTVFWYRQTMMQGLELLAYFRNRAPLDDSGMPKDRFSAEMPDATLATLKIQPSEPRDSAVYFCASGSPGPYGYTFGSGTRLTVV.

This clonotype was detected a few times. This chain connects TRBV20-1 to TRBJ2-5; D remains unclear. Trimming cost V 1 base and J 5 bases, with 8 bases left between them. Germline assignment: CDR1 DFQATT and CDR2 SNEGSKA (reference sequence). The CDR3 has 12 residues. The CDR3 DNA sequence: TGCAGTGCTAGAGGGTCCACGGAGACCCAGTACTTC. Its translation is CSARGSTETQYF.

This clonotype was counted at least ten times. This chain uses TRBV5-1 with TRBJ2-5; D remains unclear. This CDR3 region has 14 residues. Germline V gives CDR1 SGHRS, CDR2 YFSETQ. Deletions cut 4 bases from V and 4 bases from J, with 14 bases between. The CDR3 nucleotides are TGCGCCAGCAGCCCTGTCGGCAGCCCAGAGACCCAGTACTTC. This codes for CASSPVGSPETQYF.

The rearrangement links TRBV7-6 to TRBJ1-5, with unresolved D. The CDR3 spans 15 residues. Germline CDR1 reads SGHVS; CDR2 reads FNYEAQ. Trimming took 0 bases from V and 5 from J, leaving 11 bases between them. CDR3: CASSLAGRHDQPQHF. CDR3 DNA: TGTGCCAGCAGCTTAGCGGGAAGGCACGATCAGCCCCAGCATTTT.

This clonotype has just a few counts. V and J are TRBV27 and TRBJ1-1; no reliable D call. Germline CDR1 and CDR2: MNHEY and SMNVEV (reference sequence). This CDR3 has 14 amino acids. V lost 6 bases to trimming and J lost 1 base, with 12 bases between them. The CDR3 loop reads CASSQLSGNTEAFF. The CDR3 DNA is TGTGCCAGCAGCCAACTATCGGGGAACACTGAAGCTTTCTTT.

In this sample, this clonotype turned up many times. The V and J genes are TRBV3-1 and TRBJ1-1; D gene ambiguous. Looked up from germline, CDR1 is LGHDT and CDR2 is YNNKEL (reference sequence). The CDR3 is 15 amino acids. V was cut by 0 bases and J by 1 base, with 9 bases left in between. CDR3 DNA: TGTGCCAGCAGCCAAGATGCAGTGCCGAACACTGAAGCTTTCTTT. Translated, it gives CASSQDAVPNTEAFF.

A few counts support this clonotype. The CDR3 DNA sequence: TGTGCCAGCAGATCCGGACTAGCGGGAGAGGCGGGGGAGCTGTTTTTT. It is translated as CASRSGLAGEAGELFF. The chain joins TRBV7-2 to TRBJ2-2; 13 positions match TRBD2. V was clipped by 6 bases and J by 8 bases; unmatched bases: 9. Germline V lookup: CDR1 SGHTA, CDR2 FQGNSA. The CDR3 loop spans 16 amino acids.

The CDR3 DNA reads as TGTGCCAGCAGCGCCGGGACTAGCGGGGGTTATAGCACAGATACGCAGTATTTT. Its translation is CASSAGTSGGYSTDTQYF. The rearrangement uses TRBV12-3 or TRBV12-4 and TRBJ2-3; 14 bases agree with TRBD2. The CDR3 runs 18 residues. After removal of 6 bases from V and 0 bases from J, the junction contained 8 bases not matched to a gene.

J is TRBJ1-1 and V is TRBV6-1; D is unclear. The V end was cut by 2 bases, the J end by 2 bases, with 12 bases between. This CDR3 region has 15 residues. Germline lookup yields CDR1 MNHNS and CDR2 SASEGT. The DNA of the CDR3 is TGTGCCAGCAGTGAACTTGTCGGTACTAACACTGAAGCTTTCTTT. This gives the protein CASSELVGTNTEAFF.

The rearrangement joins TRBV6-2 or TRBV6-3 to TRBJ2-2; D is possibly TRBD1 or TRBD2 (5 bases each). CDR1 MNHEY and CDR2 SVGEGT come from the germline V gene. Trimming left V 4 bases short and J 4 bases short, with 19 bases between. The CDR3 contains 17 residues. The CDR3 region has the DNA TGTGCCAGCAGTTCTTCCGGGACCGAAGGATCCACCGGGGAGCTGTTTTTT. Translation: CASSSSGTEGSTGELFF.

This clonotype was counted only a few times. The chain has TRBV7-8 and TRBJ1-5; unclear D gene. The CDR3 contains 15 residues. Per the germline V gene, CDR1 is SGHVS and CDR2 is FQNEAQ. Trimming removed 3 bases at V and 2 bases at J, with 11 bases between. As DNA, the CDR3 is TGTGCCAGCAGCTTTCTATTGGGAGGCAATCAGCCCCAGCATTTT. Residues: CASSFLLGGNQPQHF.

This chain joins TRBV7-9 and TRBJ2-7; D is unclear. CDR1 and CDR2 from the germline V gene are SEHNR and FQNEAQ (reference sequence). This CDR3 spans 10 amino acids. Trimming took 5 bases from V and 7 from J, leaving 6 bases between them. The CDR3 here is CASSPEEQYF. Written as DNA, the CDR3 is TGTGCCAGCAGCCCAGAAGAGCAGTACTTC.

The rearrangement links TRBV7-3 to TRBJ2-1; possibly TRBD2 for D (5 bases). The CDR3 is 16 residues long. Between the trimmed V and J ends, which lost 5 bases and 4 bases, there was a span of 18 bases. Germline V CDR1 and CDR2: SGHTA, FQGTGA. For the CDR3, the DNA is TGTGCCAGCAGCCAAGGACTGGGAGTAGGGTACAATGAGCAGTTCTTC. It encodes CASSQGLGVGYNEQFF.

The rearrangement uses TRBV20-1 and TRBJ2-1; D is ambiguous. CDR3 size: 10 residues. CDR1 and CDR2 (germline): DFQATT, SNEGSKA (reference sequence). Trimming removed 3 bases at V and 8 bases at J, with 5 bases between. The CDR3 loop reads CSASPHEQFF. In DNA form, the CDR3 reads TGCAGTGCTAGCCCCCATGAGCAGTTCTTC.

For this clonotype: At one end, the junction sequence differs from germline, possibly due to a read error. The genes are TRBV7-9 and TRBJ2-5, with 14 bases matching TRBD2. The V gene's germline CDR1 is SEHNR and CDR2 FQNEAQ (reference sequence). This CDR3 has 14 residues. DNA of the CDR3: TGTGCCAGCAGCTTAGCGGGGACTAGCGGGGGATCGCGGTTC. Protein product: CASSLAGTSGGSRF.

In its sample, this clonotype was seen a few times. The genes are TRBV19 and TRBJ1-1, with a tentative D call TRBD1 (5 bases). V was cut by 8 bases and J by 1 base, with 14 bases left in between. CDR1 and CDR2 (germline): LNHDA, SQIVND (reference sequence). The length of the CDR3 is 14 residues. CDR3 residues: CASGGVRWNTEAFF. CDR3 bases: TGTGCCAGTGGAGGGGTCAGGTGGAACACTGAAGCTTTCTTT.

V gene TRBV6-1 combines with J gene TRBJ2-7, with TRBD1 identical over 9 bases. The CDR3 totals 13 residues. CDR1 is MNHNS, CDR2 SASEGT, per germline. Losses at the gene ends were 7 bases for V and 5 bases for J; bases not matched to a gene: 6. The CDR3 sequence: CASIKGQGDEQYF. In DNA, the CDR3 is TGTGCCAGCATCAAGGGACAGGGCGACGAGCAGTACTTC.

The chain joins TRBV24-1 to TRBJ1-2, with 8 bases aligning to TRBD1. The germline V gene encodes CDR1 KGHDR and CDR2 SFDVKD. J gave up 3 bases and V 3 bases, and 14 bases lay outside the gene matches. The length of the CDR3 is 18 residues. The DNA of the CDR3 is TGTGCCACCAGTGATCCGAAAACCTGGACAGGGCACGACTATGGCTACACCTTC. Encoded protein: CATSDPKTWTGHDYGYTF.

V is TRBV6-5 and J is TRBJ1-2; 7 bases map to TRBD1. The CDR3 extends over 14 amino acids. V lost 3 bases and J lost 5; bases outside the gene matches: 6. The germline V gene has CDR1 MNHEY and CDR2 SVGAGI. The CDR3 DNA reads TGTGCCAGCAGTTATTACGGGACAGCTTATGGCTACACCTTC. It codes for CASSYYGTAYGYTF.

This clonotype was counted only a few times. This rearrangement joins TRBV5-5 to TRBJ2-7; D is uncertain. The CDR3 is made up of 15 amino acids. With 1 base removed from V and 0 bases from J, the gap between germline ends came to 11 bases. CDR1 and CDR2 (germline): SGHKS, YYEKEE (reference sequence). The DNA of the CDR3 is TGTGCCAGCAGCTTGCAAAAACATAGCTCCTACGAGCAGTACTTC. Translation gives CASSLQKHSSYEQYF.

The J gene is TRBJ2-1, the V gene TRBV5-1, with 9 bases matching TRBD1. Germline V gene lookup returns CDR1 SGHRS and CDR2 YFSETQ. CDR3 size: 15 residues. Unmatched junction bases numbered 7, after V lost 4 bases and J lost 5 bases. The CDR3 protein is CASSSTGGHDNEQFF. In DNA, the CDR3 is TGCGCCAGCAGCAGTACAGGGGGCCACGACAATGAGCAGTTCTTC.